The clone carrying this T cell receptor beta chain was counted at least ten times. Its antigen is not identified. This entry belongs to a study of T cells after yellow fever vaccination. Regarding the study as a whole: Weaker overall, the secondary response nonetheless peaked faster (day 5 versus 15).

V lost 0 bases, J lost 4 bases, and 6 bases stayed unmatched. CDR1 SGHRS and CDR2 YFSETQ come from the germline V gene. The CDR3 covers 15 residues. Each CDR3 protein gets one entry after TCRdb re-called the 5' RACE reads with MiXCR. Of fewer than 450,000 distinct CDR3 sequences listed, 7% to 10% were seen once; the top ten hold around 17%. V gene TRBV5-1 combines with J gene TRBJ2-5, with 7 bases matching TRBD2. Here the sequenced sample was PBMCs, taken 45 days after the first yellow fever vaccination. The clonotype was recovered from a man aged 18 to 30 who received the YFV17D yellow fever vaccine. The CDR3 DNA reads TGCGCCAGCAGCTTGGTCGGCGGGGGAGTAGAGACCCAGTACTTC. It specifies CASSLVGGGVETQYF. Supplemented by reference TRBV5-1 and TRBJ2-5, the full variable domain reads KAGVTQTPRYLIKTRGQQVTLSCSPISGHRSVSWYQQTPGQGLQFLFEYFSETQRNKGNFPGRFSGRQFSNSRSEMNVSTLELGDSALYLCASSLVGGGVETQYFGPGTRLLVL.